Below, 20 T cell receptor beta chains from the same sample are listed, as sequenced in a study of post-analysis software for immune sequencing data. General observations from the study: Controls had lower frequencies than patients of five or six TRBV segments, which included TRBV5-6, TRBV5-1 and TRBV20-1.

Their target antigens are unknown. Prepared libraries of TCR beta cDNA carried unique molecular identifiers. One entry per CDR3 protein results from TCRdb running MiXCR on the PCR reads. This table has approximately 770,000 distinct CDR3 sequences, 46% appearing once. The material sequenced was blood. The receptors originated from a girl between 10 and 17 years old with multiple sclerosis.

This clonotype came up a few times. The chain uses TRBV20-1 and TRBJ2-5, with D perhaps matching TRBD1 (5 bases). Germline CDR1 DFQATT, CDR2 SNEGSKA (reference sequence). The V and J ends lost 4 bases and 5 bases respectively, with 8 bases between them. The CDR3 is 11 residues long. The CDR3 protein is CSAIKGETQYF. CDR3 nucleotide sequence: TGCAGTGCTATTAAGGGGGAGACCCAGTACTTC.

About this clonotype itself: A junction end diverges from the germline sequence, so it may reflect a read error. The chain combines TRBV6-6 with TRBJ1-2; TRBD1 might be the D (6 bases). The CDR3 runs to 16 residues. From germline, CDR1 is MNHNY and CDR2 SVGAGI (reference sequence). The CDR3 spells CAGSTRGGGTNYGYTF. The CDR3 DNA sequence: TGTGCCGGCAGCACCCGTGGGGGAGGGACAAACTATGGCTACACCTTC.

This clonotype was detected a few times. This chain's CDR3 is CASSGRDRATEAFF. The CDR3, as DNA: TGTGCCAGCAGCGGACGGGACAGGGCCACTGAAGCTTTCTTT. The chain uses TRBV7-9 and TRBJ1-1; 9 bases line up with TRBD1. V dropped 5 bases and J dropped 4; count of bases not matched to a gene: 5. The CDR3 contains 14 residues. The V gene's germline CDR1 is SEHNR and CDR2 FQNEAQ (reference sequence). The full variable domain, completed using reference TRBV7-9 and TRBJ1-1, is DTGVSQNPRHKITKRGQNVTFRCDPISEHNRLYWYRQTLGQGPEFLTYFQNEAQLEKSRLLSDRFSAERPKGSFSTLEIQRTEQGDSAMYLCASSGRDRATEAFFGQGTRLTVV.

The chain uses TRBV28 and TRBJ2-1; 8 bases agree with TRBD2. This CDR3 has 16 amino acids. After removal of 7 bases from V and 2 bases from J, the junction contained 10 bases not matched to a gene. The V gene's germline CDR1 is MDHEN and CDR2 SYDVKM. This chain's CDR3 is CASTSGGTRAYNEQFF. The CDR3 bases are TGTGCCAGCACCTCCGGCGGGACTAGGGCCTACAATGAGCAGTTCTTC.

This clonotype was found a few times. This chain links TRBV28 with TRBJ2-4; D unclear. The J call may be mistaken, given a closer DNA end match to TRBJ2-7. The CDR3 spans 15 residues. The germline V gene encodes CDR1 MDHEN and CDR2 SYDVKM. The CDR3 spells CASSPAARVVYEQYF. CDR3 in DNA: TGTGCCAGCAGTCCCGCGGCTAGGGTGGTATACGAGCAGTACTTC.

The chain employs TRBV4-3 and TRBJ2-3, with TRBD1 matching 8 bases. V lost 0 bases and J lost 2; bases outside the gene matches: 13. Germline CDR1 reads LGHNA; CDR2 reads YSLEER. The CDR3 consists of 19 residues. The CDR3 DNA sequence: TGCGCCAGCAGCCAAGATGGCCCCCCGAGGACAGGGATCACAGATACGCAGTATTTT. As protein: CASSQDGPPRTGITDTQYF.

This clonotype showed up many times. V usage is TRBV29-1 and J usage is TRBJ1-2, with 7 bases lining up with TRBD1. V lost 0 bases and J lost 8; bases outside the gene matches: 15. The CDR3 length is 16 residues. In germline, CDR1 is SQVTM, CDR2 ANQGSEA. The CDR3 nucleotides are TGCAGCGTTGAAGATCGACGGACAGGCCACTCTAGGGGCTACACCTTC. It specifies CSVEDRRTGHSRGYTF.

This clonotype was observed a handful of times. The chain joins TRBV28 to TRBJ2-4; D uncertain. V was pared by 8 bases and J by 6 bases, with 8 bases between. The CDR3 length is 11 residues. The germline V gene encodes CDR1 MDHEN and CDR2 SYDVKM. The chain's CDR3 is CASGWGNIQYF. The CDR3 nucleotides read TGTGCCAGCGGCTGGGGAAACATTCAGTACTTC.

Worth noting for this clonotype: A read error may produce the germline difference seen at one junction end. The V call is TRBV5-1, the J call TRBJ2-1; 8 bases agree with TRBD2. The CDR3 sequence is 15 residues long. Per the germline V gene, CDR1 is SGHRS and CDR2 is YFSETQ. CDR3 sequence (DNA): TGCGCCTGCAGCTTTAGCGGGGCTGTCCACAATGAGCAGTTCTTC. It translates to CACSFSGAVHNEQFF.

The genes are TRBV28 and TRBJ2-6; D remains ambiguous. The germline V gene has CDR1 MDHEN and CDR2 SYDVKM. V gave up 3 bases and J gave up 0 bases, with 15 bases separating them. This CDR3 has 18 residues. The chain's CDR3 is CASSFDRLANSGANVLTF. DNA for the CDR3: TGTGCCAGCAGTTTTGACCGGTTAGCCAACTCTGGGGCCAACGTCCTGACTTTC. Supplemented by reference TRBV28 and TRBJ2-6, the full variable domain reads DVKVTQSSRYLVKRTGEKVFLECVQDMDHENMFWYRQDPGLGLRLIYFSYDVKMKEKGDIPEGYSVSREKKERFSLILESASTNQTSMYLCASSFDRLANSGANVLTFGAGSRLTVL.

The chain combines TRBV9 with TRBJ2-1; D remains unclear. This CDR3 has 15 amino acids. Trimming took 0 bases from V and 5 from J, leaving 12 bases between them. The germline CDR1 and CDR2 sequences are SGDLS and YYNGEE. The CDR3 protein is CASSVGWSEDNEQFF. Written as DNA, the CDR3 is TGTGCCAGCAGCGTAGGGTGGTCCGAGGACAATGAGCAGTTCTTC.

This sequence joins TRBV20-1 and TRBJ1-2; the match to TRBD1 covers 9 bases. Germline CDR1 and CDR2: DFQATT and SNEGSKA (reference sequence). Trimming cost V 0 bases and J 1 base; bases outside gene matches: 9. CDR3 length: 17 amino acids. The CDR3 DNA is TGCAGTGCTAGAGATCCTAGACAGGGGGGATTTAACTATGGCTACACCTTC. Its translation is CSARDPRQGGFNYGYTF.

This chain uses TRBV20-1 with TRBJ2-5; 7 bases agree with TRBD2. With the DNA end fitting TRBJ2-7 better, the J assignment may be wrong. Germline lookup yields CDR1 DFQATT and CDR2 SNEGSKA (reference sequence). This CDR3 has 17 amino acids. The CDR3 protein is CSASVPDSLAVVGEQYF. The CDR3, as DNA: TGCAGTGCCAGCGTCCCAGATTCCCTAGCGGTAGTAGGCGAGCAGTACTTC.

This clonotype turned up a few times. The chain couples TRBV29-1 to TRBJ2-1, with unresolved D. Trimming shortened V by 1 base and J by 7 bases, and 20 bases separated the two germline ends. This CDR3 is 16 amino acids long. Germline CDR1 is SQVTM and CDR2 is ANQGSEA. CDR3 sequence: CSVEAPHRARWNEQFF. The DNA of the CDR3 is TGCAGCGTTGAAGCCCCGCATCGCGCCAGGTGGAATGAGCAGTTCTTC.

This clonotype was recorded a few times. The rearrangement uses TRBV29-1 and TRBJ1-2, with 8 bases that match TRBD1. J lost 7 bases, V lost 6 bases, and 13 bases had no gene match. Germline V gene data show CDR1 as SQVTM and CDR2 as ANQGSEA. CDR3 length equals 14 residues. The DNA for the CDR3 is TGCAGCGTGTACCCGGCGACAGGGGCTGGTGGCTACACCTTC. As protein: CSVYPATGAGGYTF.

This clonotype was found a few times. V gene TRBV20-1 combines with J gene TRBJ1-2, with D unclear. The CDR3 has 12 amino acids. V lost 1 base and J 7 bases, leaving 10 bases between the germline ends. The germline V gene encodes CDR1 DFQATT and CDR2 SNEGSKA (reference sequence). The CDR3 reads CSARVPVSGYTF. CDR3 nucleotides: TGCAGTGCTAGAGTACCAGTCTCTGGCTACACCTTC.

The chain uses TRBV9 and TRBJ2-1; 10 nucleotides line up with TRBD2. Trimming cost V 0 bases and J 0 bases; bases outside gene matches: 3. The CDR3 totals 17 residues. Germline CDR1 reads SGDLS; CDR2 reads YYNGEE. The DNA of the CDR3 is TGTGCCAGCAGCGTAGCGGTAGCGGGAGGCTCCTACAATGAGCAGTTCTTC. Amino acids: CASSVAVAGGSYNEQFF. Full variable domain (outside the CDR3, taken from reference TRBV9 and TRBJ2-1): DSGVTQTPKHLITATGQRVTLRCSPRSGDLSVYWYQQSLDQGLQFLIQYYNGEERAKGNILERFSAQQFPDLHSELNLSSLELGDSALYFCASSVAVAGGSYNEQFFGPGTRLTVL.

DNA for the CDR3: TGTGCCAGCAGCTTAGCGAAGGGTAGCAATCAGCCCCAGCATTTT. Encoded protein: CASSLAKGSNQPQHF. V usage is TRBV7-8 and J usage is TRBJ1-5; D is undetermined. V dropped 0 bases and J dropped 0 bases, with 6 bases sitting between them. Germline lookup yields CDR1 SGHVS and CDR2 FQNEAQ. This CDR3 is built from 15 residues.

The genes are TRBV5-1 and TRBJ2-5; D is undetermined. The CDR3 runs 14 residues. Per germline, CDR1 SGHRS and CDR2 YFSETQ. Trimming stripped 4 bases from V and 5 bases from J, with 15 bases between. CDR3 protein: CASSLRPSEETQYF. The CDR3 DNA reads as TGCGCCAGCAGCCTACGCCCCTCCGAGGAGACCCAGTACTTC.

V usage is TRBV7-8 and J usage is TRBJ2-1, with 10 bases matching TRBD1. There are 15 residues in the CDR3. Germline CDR1 SGHVS, CDR2 FQNEAQ. After removal of 5 bases from V and 5 bases from J, the junction contained 6 bases not matched to a gene. CDR3 residues: CASSQGQGTDNEQFF. The CDR3 DNA is TGTGCCAGCAGCCAGGGACAGGGGACGGACAATGAGCAGTTCTTC.